This T cell receptor beta chain was recorded in a study of CD8+CD57+ T cells in acquired aplastic anemia. TCR beta VDJ and CDR3 were profiled, and genomic DNA was the template. TCRdb fed the reads into MiXCR, producing one record per CDR3 protein. The repertoire holds about 180,000 distinct CDR3 sequences, 35% to 50% seen once, with 2.5% to 3.5% in the top ten. On this clonotype: Its antigen is not identified.

The CDR3 is 15 amino acids. Trimming took 5 bases from V and 6 from J, leaving 17 bases between them. Per germline, CDR1 SGHVT and CDR2 SQSDAQ. General study points: CD8+ Simpson's diversity showed no significant patient-control difference. Some 31 sequences, all CD8+ CDR3, were shared between patients and controls.

This sequence was found in a human donor in good health. The rearrangement uses TRBV7-4 and TRBJ1-5; D unclear. Material for sequencing was sorted CD4+, CD8+, or CD8+CD57+ T cells (not recorded which) from PBMCs. The CDR3 region is CASSPVMWEGQPQHF. For the CDR3, the DNA is TGTGCCAGCAGCCCAGTGATGTGGGAAGGTCAGCCCCAGCATTTT.